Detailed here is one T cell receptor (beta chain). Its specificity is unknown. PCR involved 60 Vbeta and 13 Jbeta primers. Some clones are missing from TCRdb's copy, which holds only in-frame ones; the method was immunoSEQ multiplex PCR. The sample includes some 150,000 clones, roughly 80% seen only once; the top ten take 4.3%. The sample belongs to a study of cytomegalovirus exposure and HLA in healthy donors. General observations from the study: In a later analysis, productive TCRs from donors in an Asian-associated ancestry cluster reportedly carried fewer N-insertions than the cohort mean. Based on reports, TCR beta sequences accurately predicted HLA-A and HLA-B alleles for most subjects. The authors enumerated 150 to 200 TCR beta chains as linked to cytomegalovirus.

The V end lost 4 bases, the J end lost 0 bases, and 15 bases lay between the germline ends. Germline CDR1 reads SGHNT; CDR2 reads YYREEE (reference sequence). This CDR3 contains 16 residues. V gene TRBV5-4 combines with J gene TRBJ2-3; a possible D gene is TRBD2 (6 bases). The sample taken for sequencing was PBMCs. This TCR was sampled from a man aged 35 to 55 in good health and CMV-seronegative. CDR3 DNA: TGTGCCAGCAGCCCCCCTTTGCGGGGAAGCACAGATACGCAGTATTTT. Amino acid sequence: CASSPPLRGSTDTQYF.